This TCR beta chain was profiled in a study of OX40 agonist ivuxolimab in advanced cancers. Background on the study: Eligibility rules accepted prior anti-PD-1, anti-PD-L1 or anti-CTLA-4 therapy, and around 40% had some. Study observations and caveats: There were, on average, more expanded clones in CD8+ T cells than in CD4+. At doses 0.1 to 3.0 mg/kg, CD4+ and CD8+ clones expanded.

Assay: immunoSEQ multiplex PCR; the TCRdb copy retains only in-frame clones and omits some. The table records around 47,000 clones, 80% of them present only once. On this clone itself: Its specificity is not known.

This CDR3 is built from 16 residues. Germline values: CDR1 SNHLY, CDR2 FYNNEI. Trimming at V came to 4 bases and at J to 1 base, leaving 6 bases not matched to a gene. This receptor was taken from an adult with an advanced solid tumor such as melanoma, head and neck, liver or kidney cancer. The chain employs TRBV2 and TRBJ2-2; 7 bases agree with TRBD2. Sequencing was performed on CD4+ or CD8+ T cells sorted from blood, taken in a trial of the OX40 agonist ivuxolimab. The CDR3 sequence: CASSARLAVNTGELFF. The CDR3 DNA reads TGTGCCAGCAGTGCCCGGCTAGCGGTGAACACCGGGGAGCTGTTTTTT.